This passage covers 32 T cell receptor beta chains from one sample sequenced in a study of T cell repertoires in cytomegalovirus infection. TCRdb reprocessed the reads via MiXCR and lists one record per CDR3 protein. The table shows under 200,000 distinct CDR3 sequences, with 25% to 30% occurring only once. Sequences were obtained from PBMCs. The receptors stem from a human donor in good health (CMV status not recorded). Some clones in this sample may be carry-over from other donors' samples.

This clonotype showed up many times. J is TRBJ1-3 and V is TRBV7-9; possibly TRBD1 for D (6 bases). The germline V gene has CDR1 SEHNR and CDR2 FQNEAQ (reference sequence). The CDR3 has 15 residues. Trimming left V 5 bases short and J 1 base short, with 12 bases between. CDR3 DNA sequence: TGTGCCAGCAGCCCCTCAGGGGAGTCTGGAAACACCATATATTTT. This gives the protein CASSPSGESGNTIYF.

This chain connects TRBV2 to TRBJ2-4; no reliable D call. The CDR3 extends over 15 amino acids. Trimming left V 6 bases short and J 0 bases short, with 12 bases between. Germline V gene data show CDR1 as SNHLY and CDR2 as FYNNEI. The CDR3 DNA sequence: TGTGCCAGCAGCGACTCAACCCTAGCCAAAAACATTCAGTACTTC. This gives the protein CASSDSTLAKNIQYF.

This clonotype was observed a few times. In nucleotides, the CDR3 is TGTGCCAGCAGTTACTCGACTGCCCAGGACCAGTACTTC. This codes for CASSYSTAQDQYF. The chain employs TRBV6-2 or TRBV6-3 and TRBJ2-5; D remains ambiguous. Trimming took 0 bases from V and 10 from J, leaving 12 bases between them. This CDR3 is built from 13 residues. The germline V gene has CDR1 MNHEY and CDR2 SVGEGT.

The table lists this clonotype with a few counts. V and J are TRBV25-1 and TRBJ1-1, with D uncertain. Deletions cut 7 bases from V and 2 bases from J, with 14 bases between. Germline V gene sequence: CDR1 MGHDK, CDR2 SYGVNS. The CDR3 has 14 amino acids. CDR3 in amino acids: CASIESGSNTEAFF. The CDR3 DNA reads TGTGCCAGCATTGAGTCTGGATCCAACACTGAAGCTTTCTTT.

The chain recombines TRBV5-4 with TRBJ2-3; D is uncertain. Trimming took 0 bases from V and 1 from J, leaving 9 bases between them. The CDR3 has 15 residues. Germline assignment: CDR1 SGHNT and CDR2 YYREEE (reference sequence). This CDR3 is CASSLVRKGTDTQYF. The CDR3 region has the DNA TGTGCCAGCAGCTTGGTTCGAAAAGGCACAGATACGCAGTATTTT.

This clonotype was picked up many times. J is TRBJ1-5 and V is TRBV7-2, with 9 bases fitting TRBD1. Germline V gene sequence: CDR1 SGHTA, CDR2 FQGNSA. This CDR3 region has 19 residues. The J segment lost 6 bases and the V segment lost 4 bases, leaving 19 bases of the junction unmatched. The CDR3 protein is CASSSQVAGTGLQGQPQHF. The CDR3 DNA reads TGTGCCAGCAGCTCACAGGTAGCCGGGACAGGGCTTCAAGGTCAGCCCCAGCATTTT.

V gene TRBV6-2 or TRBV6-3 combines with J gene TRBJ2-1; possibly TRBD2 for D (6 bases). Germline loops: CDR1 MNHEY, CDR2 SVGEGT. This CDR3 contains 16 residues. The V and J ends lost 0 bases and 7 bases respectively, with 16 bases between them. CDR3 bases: TGTGCCAGCAGTTACTCGCCCGCGGGGCCCAAAAATGAGCAGTTCTTC. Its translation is CASSYSPAGPKNEQFF.

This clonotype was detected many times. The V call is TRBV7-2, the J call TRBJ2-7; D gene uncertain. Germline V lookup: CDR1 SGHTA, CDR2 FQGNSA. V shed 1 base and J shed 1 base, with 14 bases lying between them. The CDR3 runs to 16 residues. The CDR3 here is CASSLDADLLSYEQYF. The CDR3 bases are TGTGCCAGCAGCTTAGATGCGGACCTCCTTTCCTACGAGCAGTACTTC.

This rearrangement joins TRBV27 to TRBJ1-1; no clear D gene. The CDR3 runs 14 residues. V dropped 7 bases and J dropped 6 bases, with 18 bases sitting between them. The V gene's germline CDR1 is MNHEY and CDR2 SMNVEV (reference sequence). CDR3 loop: CASNPNSGSAEAFF. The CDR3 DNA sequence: TGTGCCAGCAATCCGAACAGTGGGAGCGCTGAAGCTTTCTTT.

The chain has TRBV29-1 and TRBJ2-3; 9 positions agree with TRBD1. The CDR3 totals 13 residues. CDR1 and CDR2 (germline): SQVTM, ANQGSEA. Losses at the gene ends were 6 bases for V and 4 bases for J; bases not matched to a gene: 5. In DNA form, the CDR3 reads TGCAGCGTGTGGACAGGGGCCGCAGATACGCAGTATTTT. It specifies CSVWTGAADTQYF.

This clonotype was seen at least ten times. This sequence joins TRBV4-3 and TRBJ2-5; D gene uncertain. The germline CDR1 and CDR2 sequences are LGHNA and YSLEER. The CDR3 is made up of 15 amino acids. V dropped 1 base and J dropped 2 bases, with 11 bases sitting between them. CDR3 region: CASSQAFGQQETQYF. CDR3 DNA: TGCGCCAGCAGCCAAGCCTTCGGCCAGCAAGAGACCCAGTACTTC.

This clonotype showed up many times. CDR3 nucleotide sequence: TGTGCCAGCAGTTTAGGGATATCCTACGAGCAGTACTTC. This translates into CASSLGISYEQYF. This chain links TRBV12-3 or TRBV12-4 with TRBJ2-7, with no clear D. V was trimmed by 1 base and J by 1 base, leaving 5 bases between them. The CDR3 extends over 13 amino acids.

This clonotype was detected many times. The CDR3 DNA reads TGTGCCAGCAGCTTCGGAGGGGGGAGGATGAACACTGAAGCTTTCTTT. Encoded protein: CASSFGGGRMNTEAFF. The chain combines TRBV7-2 with TRBJ1-1; tentative D call: TRBD1 (6 bases). This CDR3 comprises 16 residues. CDR1 and CDR2 from the germline V gene are SGHTA and FQGNSA. Trimming took 3 bases from V and 0 from J, leaving 14 bases between them.

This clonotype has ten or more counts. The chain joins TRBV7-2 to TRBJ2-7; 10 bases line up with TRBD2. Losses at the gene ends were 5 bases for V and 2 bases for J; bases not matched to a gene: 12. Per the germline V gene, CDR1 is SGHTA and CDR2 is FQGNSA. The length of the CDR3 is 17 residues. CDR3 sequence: CASSRASGGYDPYEQYF. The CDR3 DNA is TGTGCCAGCAGCCGCGCTAGCGGGGGTTATGACCCCTACGAGCAGTACTTC.

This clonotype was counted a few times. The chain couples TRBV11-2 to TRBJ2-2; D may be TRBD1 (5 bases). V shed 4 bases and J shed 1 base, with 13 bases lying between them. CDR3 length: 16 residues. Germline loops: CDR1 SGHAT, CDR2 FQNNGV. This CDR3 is CASSSPLTVNTGELFF. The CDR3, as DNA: TGTGCCAGCAGCTCCCCCTTGACAGTGAACACCGGGGAGCTGTTTTTT.

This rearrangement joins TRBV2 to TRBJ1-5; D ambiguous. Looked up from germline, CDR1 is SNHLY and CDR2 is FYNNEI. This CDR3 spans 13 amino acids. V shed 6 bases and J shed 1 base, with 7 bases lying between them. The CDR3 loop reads CASRPSSNQPQHF. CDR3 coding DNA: TGTGCCAGCAGACCGTCCAGCAATCAGCCCCAGCATTTT.

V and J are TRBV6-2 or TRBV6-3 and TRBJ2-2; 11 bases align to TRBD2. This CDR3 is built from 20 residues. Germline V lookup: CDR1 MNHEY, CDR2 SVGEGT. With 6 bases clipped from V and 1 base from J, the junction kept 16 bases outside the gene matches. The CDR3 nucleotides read TGTGCCAGCAGCGATAGCCGAACTAGCGGGGGCCCATGGAACACCGGGGAGCTGTTTTTT. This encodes CASSDSRTSGGPWNTGELFF.

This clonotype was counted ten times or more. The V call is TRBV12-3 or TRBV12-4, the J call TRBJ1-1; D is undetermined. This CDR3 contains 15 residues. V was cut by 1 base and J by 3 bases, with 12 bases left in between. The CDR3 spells CASSLGPGGDTEAFF. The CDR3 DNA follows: TGTGCCAGCAGTTTAGGGCCAGGTGGGGACACTGAAGCTTTCTTT.

CDR3 protein: CASSIRWENYGYTF. In DNA, the CDR3 is TGTGCCAGTAGTATTAGATGGGAGAACTATGGCTACACCTTC. The genes are TRBV19 and TRBJ1-2; D is undetermined. The CDR3 spans 14 residues. Per germline, CDR1 LNHDA and CDR2 SQIVND (reference sequence). The ends were cut back, 3 bases at V and 2 bases at J, with 10 bases in the middle.

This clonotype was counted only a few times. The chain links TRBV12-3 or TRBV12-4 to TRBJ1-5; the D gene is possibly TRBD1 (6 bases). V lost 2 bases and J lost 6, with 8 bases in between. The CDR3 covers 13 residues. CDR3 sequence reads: CASSLRGSQPQHF. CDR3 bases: TGTGCCAGCAGTTTAAGGGGGTCTCAGCCCCAGCATTTT.

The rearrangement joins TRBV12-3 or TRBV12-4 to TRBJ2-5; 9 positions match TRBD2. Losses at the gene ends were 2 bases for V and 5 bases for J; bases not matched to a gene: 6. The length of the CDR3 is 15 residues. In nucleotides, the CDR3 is TGTGCCAGCAGTTTACTAGCGGGGAGGATCGAGACCCAGTACTTC. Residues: CASSLLAGRIETQYF.

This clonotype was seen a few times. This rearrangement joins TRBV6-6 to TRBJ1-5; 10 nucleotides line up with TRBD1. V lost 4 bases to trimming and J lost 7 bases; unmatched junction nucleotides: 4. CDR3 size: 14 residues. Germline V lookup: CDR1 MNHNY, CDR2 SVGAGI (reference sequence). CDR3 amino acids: CASSSGQGKQPQHF. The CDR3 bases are TGTGCCAGCAGTTCGGGACAGGGGAAACAGCCCCAGCATTTT.

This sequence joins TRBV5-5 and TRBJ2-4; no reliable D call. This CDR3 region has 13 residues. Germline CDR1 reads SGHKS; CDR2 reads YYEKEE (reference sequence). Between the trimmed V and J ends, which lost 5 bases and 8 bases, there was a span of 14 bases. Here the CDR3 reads CASSSLTVDIQYF. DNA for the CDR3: TGTGCCAGCAGTTCCCTTACAGTGGACATTCAGTACTTC.

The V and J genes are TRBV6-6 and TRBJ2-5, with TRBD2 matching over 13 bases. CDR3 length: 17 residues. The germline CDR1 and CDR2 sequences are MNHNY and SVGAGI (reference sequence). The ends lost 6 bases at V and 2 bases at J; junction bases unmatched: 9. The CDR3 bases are TGTGCCAGCAGATCCGCCGGGACTAGCGGGGAACAAGAGACCCAGTACTTC. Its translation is CASRSAGTSGEQETQYF.

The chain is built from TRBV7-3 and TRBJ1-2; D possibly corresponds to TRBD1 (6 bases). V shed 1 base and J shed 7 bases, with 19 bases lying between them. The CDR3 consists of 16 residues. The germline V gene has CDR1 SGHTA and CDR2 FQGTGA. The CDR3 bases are TGTGCCAGCAGCTTAATGATAGGGGGGCAGGTTGGTGGCTACACCTTC. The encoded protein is CASSLMIGGQVGGYTF.

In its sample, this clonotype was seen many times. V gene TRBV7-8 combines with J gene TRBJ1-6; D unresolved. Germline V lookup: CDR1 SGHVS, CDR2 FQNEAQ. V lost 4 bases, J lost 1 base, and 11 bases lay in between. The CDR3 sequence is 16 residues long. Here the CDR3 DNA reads TGTGCCAGCAGCTCCGGTGGGTTGTCCTATAATTCACCCCTCCACTTT. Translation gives CASSSGGLSYNSPLHF.

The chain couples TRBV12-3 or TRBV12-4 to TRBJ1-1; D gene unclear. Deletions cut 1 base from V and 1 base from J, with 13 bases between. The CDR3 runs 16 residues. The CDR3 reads CASSLGDFGGNTEAFF. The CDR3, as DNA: TGTGCCAGCAGTTTAGGGGATTTCGGAGGGAACACTGAAGCTTTCTTT.

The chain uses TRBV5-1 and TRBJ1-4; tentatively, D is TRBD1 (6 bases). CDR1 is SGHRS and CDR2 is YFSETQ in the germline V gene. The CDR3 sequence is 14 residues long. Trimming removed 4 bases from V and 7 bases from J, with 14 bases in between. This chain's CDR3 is CASSEQGGGEKLFF. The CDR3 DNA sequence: TGCGCCAGCAGCGAACAGGGCGGGGGTGAAAAACTGTTTTTT.

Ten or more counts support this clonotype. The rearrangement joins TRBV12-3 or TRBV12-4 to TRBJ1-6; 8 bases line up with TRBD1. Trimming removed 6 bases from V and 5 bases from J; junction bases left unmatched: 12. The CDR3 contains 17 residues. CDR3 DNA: TGTGCCAGCAGCACGACAGGGGACATCGCCAATAATTCACCCCTCCACTTT. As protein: CASSTTGDIANNSPLHF.

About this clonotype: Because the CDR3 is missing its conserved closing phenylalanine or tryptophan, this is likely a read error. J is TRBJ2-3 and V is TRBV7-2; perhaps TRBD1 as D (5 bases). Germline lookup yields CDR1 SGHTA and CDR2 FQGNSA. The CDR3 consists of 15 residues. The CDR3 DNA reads TGTGCCACCGCCCCCCAGGCGTCTGTTACAGGTACGCAGTATTCT. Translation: CATAPQASVTGTQYS.

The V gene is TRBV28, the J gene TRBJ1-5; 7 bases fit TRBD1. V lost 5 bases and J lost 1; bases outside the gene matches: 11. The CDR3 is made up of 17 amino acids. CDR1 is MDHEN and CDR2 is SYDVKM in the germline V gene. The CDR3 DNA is TGTGCCAGCAGTCTCCGTCCGGAGGGGGCAAGCAATCAGCCCCAGCATTTT. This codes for CASSLRPEGASNQPQHF.

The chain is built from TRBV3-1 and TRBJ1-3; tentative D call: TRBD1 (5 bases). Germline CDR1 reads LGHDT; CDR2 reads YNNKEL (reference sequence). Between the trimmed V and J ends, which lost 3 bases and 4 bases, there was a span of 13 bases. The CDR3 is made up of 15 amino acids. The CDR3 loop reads CASSQGRQGGNTIYF. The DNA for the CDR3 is TGTGCCAGCAGCCAGGGACGACAAGGCGGAAACACCATATATTTT.